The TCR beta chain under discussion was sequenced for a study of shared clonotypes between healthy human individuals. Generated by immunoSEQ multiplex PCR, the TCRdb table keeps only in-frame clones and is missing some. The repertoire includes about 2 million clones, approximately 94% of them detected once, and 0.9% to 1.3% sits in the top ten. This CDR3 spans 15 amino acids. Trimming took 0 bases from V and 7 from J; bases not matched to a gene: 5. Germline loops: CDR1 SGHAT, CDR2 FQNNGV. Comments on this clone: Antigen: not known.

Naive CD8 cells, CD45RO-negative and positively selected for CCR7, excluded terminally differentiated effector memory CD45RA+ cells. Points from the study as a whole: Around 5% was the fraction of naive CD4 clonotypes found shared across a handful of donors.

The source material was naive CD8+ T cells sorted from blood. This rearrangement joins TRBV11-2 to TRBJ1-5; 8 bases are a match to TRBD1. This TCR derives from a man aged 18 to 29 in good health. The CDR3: CASSLEGQGAQPQHF. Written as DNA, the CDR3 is TGTGCCAGCAGCTTAGAAGGTCAGGGGGCCCAGCCCCAGCATTTT.